This entry is about one TCR beta chain. The CDR3 covers 14 residues. CDR1 and CDR2 from the germline V gene are MNHEY and SVGAGI. The V end lost 5 bases, the J end lost 1 base, and 11 bases lay between the germline ends. Measured with immunoSEQ multiplex PCR; TCRdb has only the in-frame clones, and not every one. The sample includes 250,000 to 350,000 clones, about 89% of them seen just once. This record belongs to a study of blood T cell repertoires in COVID-19. Study-level background: Some COVID-19 samples were acute and others convalescent; all came from the United States, Italy and Spain.

This clonotype was obtained from a woman in her fifties or sixties who had recovered from COVID-19. The V and J genes are TRBV6-5 and TRBJ1-1; no definite D call. The specimen sequenced was peripheral blood. The CDR3 here is CASSTYQANTEAFF. CDR3 bases: TGTGCCAGCAGTACCTATCAGGCGAACACTGAAGCTTTCTTT.